This TCR beta chain was retrieved from a study of control samples from healthy donors and cancer patients. The assay was immunoSEQ multiplex PCR, and TCRdb's table has in-frame clones only and misses some. Of 150,000 to 200,000 clones in the sample, 91% are singletons; the top ten hold around 1.5%. This receptor was taken from a woman in her twenties or thirties in good health. Sequenced material: blood.

The CDR3 DNA reads TGCGCCAGCAGCTTGTCCCGGACTAGCGGGAGCTACGAGCAGTACTTC. Its protein product is CASSLSRTSGSYEQYF. The chain recombines TRBV5-1 with TRBJ2-7; 13 bases fit TRBD2. Trimming took 1 base from V and 3 from J; bases not matched to a gene: 4. Germline V CDR1 and CDR2: SGHRS, YFSETQ. There are 16 residues in the CDR3.